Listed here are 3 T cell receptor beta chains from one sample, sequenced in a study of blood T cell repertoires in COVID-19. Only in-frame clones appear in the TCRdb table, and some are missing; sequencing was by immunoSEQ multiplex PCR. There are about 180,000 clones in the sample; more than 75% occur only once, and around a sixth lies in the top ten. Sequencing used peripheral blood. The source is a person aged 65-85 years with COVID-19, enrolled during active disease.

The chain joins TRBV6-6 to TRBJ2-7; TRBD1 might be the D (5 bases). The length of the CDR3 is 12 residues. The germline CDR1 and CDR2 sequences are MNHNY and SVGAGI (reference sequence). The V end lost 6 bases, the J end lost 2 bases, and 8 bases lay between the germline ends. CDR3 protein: CASSQQAYEQYF. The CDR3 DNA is TGTGCCAGCAGCCAACAGGCCTACGAGCAGTACTTC.

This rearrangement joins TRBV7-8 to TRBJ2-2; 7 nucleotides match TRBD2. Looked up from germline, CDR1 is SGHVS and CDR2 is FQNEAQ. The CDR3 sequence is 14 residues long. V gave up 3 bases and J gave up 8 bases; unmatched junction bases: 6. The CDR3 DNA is TGTGCCAGCAGCTTGCGCCTAGCGGAAGGGGAGCTGTTTTTT. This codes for CASSLRLAEGELFF.

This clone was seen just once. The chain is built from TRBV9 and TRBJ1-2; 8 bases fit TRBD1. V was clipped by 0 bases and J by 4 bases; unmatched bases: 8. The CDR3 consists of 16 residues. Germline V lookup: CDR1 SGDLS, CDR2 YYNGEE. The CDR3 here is CASSVAGTGPIYGYTF. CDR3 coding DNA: TGTGCCAGCAGCGTAGCAGGGACAGGACCTATCTATGGCTACACCTTC.